What follows describes a single T cell receptor (beta chain). Relative to the germline gene, one junction end is altered; a read error may explain this. Authors' processing steps: Nucleated cell counts were estimated from reference gene primer amplification. Profiled with immunoSEQ multiplex PCR; TCRdb holds only in-frame clones, not every one. That table gives V, J and clone size, and the DNA gave D and trimming. Of more than 80,000 clones in the sample, 90% were seen once. These data are taken from a study of blood T cell repertoires in COVID-19. About the research overall: Researchers got acute and convalescent COVID-19 samples from the United States, Italy and Spain. Sources were T cells, B-cell-depleted T cells, or PBMCs; the material itself was cDNA or gDNA.

The CDR3 runs 15 residues. The germline V gene has CDR1 SQVTM and CDR2 ANQGSEA. This clonotype originated in a man younger than 35 with COVID-19, enrolled during active disease. Sequencing was performed on peripheral blood. The chain recombines TRBV29-1 with TRBJ2-5; TRBD1 matches 9 bases. The CDR3 here is CSVESGTGIPEAQYF. CDR3 nucleotide sequence: TGCAGCGTTGAGAGCGGGACAGGGATTCCAGAGGCCCAGTACTTC.